A single sample gave rise to the 30 T cell receptor beta chains below, sequenced in a study of cytomegalovirus exposure and HLA in healthy donors. Both 60 Vbeta primers and 13 Jbeta primers went into the PCR. Sequencing was performed with immunoSEQ multiplex PCR; in TCRdb, only in-frame clones are kept and a portion is missing. The sample holds about 89,000 clones; 85% are singletons and the top ten take about 7.2%. Input material: PBMCs. These TCRs come from a man aged 35 to 55 in good health and CMV-seropositive.

The genes are TRBV7-3 and TRBJ2-1, with 7 bases lining up with TRBD2. The germline V gene encodes CDR1 SGHTA and CDR2 FQGTGA. The CDR3 has 15 amino acids. V lost 3 bases and J lost 4; bases outside the gene matches: 6. The CDR3 protein is CASSFGAGPYNEQFF. DNA for the CDR3: TGTGCCAGCAGCTTCGGAGCGGGACCTTACAATGAGCAGTTCTTC.

This clone was seen only once. V gene TRBV5-6 combines with J gene TRBJ1-3; 7 bases agree with TRBD1. The CDR3 runs 15 residues. From germline, CDR1 is SGHDT and CDR2 YYEEEE. With V trimmed by 5 bases and J by 5 bases, 10 bases remained unmatched. CDR3 amino acids: CASSLPTGNRNTIYF. The CDR3 DNA sequence: TGTGCCAGCAGTCTCCCGACAGGGAATAGAAACACCATATATTTT.

The chain couples TRBV2 to TRBJ1-4; TRBD1 is a possible D gene (5 bases). Germline V gives CDR1 SNHLY, CDR2 FYNNEI. The CDR3 loop spans 15 amino acids. V dropped 7 bases and J dropped 0 bases, with 12 bases sitting between them. CDR3 loop: CASTSRTTTNEKLFF. The CDR3 DNA reads as TGTGCCAGCACGTCCAGGACAACAACTAATGAAAAACTGTTTTTT.

DNA of the CDR3: TGTGCCAGCAGCTTGAAACAGCGGGGGGCGATGTACTTC. Translated: CASSLKQRGAMYF. The V and J genes are TRBV7-9 and TRBJ2-7; TRBD2 matches 9 bases. Germline V gene data show CDR1 as SEHNR and CDR2 as FQNEAQ (reference sequence). The junction had 9 bases not matched to a gene; V was cut back by 3 bases and J by 12 bases. The CDR3 spans 13 residues.

The chain has TRBV6-5 and TRBJ1-2, with TRBD1 matching 8 bases. V lost 6 bases to trimming and J lost 2 bases; unmatched junction nucleotides: 8. Per germline, CDR1 MNHEY and CDR2 SVGAGI. The CDR3 is made up of 15 amino acids. The DNA of the CDR3 is TGTGCCAGCAGCGCGGACAGGGCCCTAAACTATGGCTACACCTTC. Translating gives CASSADRALNYGYTF.

The J gene is TRBJ1-5, the V gene TRBV27, with D perhaps matching TRBD1 (6 bases). CDR3 length: 13 residues. The V gene lost 6 bases and the J gene lost 4 bases, with 10 bases spanning the gap. CDR1 MNHEY and CDR2 SMNVEV come from the germline V gene (reference sequence). The DNA of the CDR3 is TGTGCCAGCAGCCGGGACACAAATCAGCCCCAGCATTTT. Translation gives CASSRDTNQPQHF.

This chain connects TRBV19 to TRBJ1-2, with D tentatively TRBD1 (5 bases). The germline V and J ends were trimmed by 7 bases and 5 bases, with 14 bases remaining between them. This CDR3 comprises 13 residues. Germline V lookup: CDR1 LNHDA, CDR2 SQIVND (reference sequence). The CDR3 loop reads CASMAARGYGYTF. The DNA of the CDR3 is TGTGCCAGTATGGCGGCTAGGGGTTATGGCTACACCTTC.

The V and J genes are TRBV6-6 and TRBJ1-5; 7 bases line up with TRBD1. The V and J ends lost 6 bases and 4 bases, in that order; junction bases with no gene match: 6. The germline V gene has CDR1 MNHNY and CDR2 SVGAGI (reference sequence). This CDR3 spans 14 amino acids. CDR3: CASSLSGGNQPQHF. The DNA for the CDR3 is TGTGCCAGCAGCCTATCAGGGGGAAATCAGCCCCAGCATTTT.

This chain uses TRBV10-3 with TRBJ2-7; 13 bases align to TRBD2. This CDR3 has 15 residues. Trimming removed 3 bases from V and 3 bases from J; junction bases left unmatched: 2. CDR1 ENHRY and CDR2 SYGVKD come from the germline V gene. In DNA form, the CDR3 reads TGTGCCATCAGTGAAGGACTAGCGGGAGTCTACGAGCAGTACTTC. Its translation is CAISEGLAGVYEQYF.

The genes are TRBV27 and TRBJ2-7; D is perhaps TRBD2 (6 bases). This CDR3 has 14 residues. Germline V gene data show CDR1 as MNHEY and CDR2 as SMNVEV (reference sequence). V lost 4 bases and J lost 3, with 13 bases in between. CDR3 coding DNA: TGTGCCAGCAGTTCGGGACTCAATAACTACGAGCAGTACTTC. Its protein product is CASSSGLNNYEQYF.

The J gene is TRBJ2-7, the V gene TRBV7-2; unclear D gene. V shed 5 bases and J shed 5 bases, with 13 bases lying between them. This CDR3 is built from 13 residues. Per the germline V gene, CDR1 is SGHTA and CDR2 is FQGNSA. In nucleotides, the CDR3 is TGTGCCAGCAGCCCTAGTTTCGCGAACGAGCAGTACTTC. It yields the protein CASSPSFANEQYF.

Notes on this clone: The same CDR3 arises from other DNA sequences in this sample as well. The J gene is TRBJ1-5, the V gene TRBV28, with D possibly matching TRBD1 (5 bases). Trimming pared 2 bases from V and 2 bases from J, leaving 7 bases between. This CDR3 is 14 amino acids long. Germline lookup yields CDR1 MDHEN and CDR2 SYDVKM. CDR3 DNA: TGTGCCAGCAGTTTAGGGGGGGGCAATCAGCCCCAGCATTTT. It translates to CASSLGGGNQPQHF.

By share, this clone counts as large. The rearrangement joins TRBV2 to TRBJ1-4; perhaps TRBD1 as D (5 bases). Germline loops: CDR1 SNHLY, CDR2 FYNNEI. V lost 5 bases to trimming and J lost 4 bases, with 11 bases between them. This CDR3 has 14 residues. The CDR3 here is CASSQVQVNEKLFF. The CDR3, as DNA: TGTGCCAGCAGTCAGGTACAGGTTAATGAAAAACTGTTTTTT.

The chain is built from TRBV4-1 and TRBJ2-7; 7 nucleotides line up with TRBD2. Looked up from germline, CDR1 is MGHRA and CDR2 is YSYEKL. V lost 1 base and J lost 3; bases outside the gene matches: 6. This CDR3 is 15 amino acids long. CDR3 loop: CASSQGRTSLYEQYF. The CDR3 DNA sequence: TGCGCCAGCAGCCAAGGACGGACTAGTCTCTACGAGCAGTACTTC.

The chain carries TRBV19 and TRBJ1-2; D perhaps matches TRBD1 (6 bases). There are 14 residues in the CDR3. The V end lost 5 bases, the J end lost 4 bases, and 14 bases lay between the germline ends. Germline assignment: CDR1 LNHDA and CDR2 SQIVND (reference sequence). The CDR3 DNA sequence: TGTGCCAGTAGTCCTCCCCACAGGGTCTATGGCTACACCTTC. Protein sequence: CASSPPHRVYGYTF. Filled out from reference TRBV19 and TRBJ1-2, the complete variable domain reads DGGITQSPKYLFRKEGQNVTLSCEQNLNHDAMYWYRQDPGQGLRLIYYSQIVNDFQKGDIAEGYSVSREKKESFPLTVTSAQKNPTAFYLCASSPPHRVYGYTFGSGTRLTVV.

The table lists this clone with a count of one. The rearrangement joins TRBV10-1 to TRBJ2-3, with a possible D match to TRBD1 (5 bases). V lost 0 bases, J lost 0 bases, and 7 bases lay in between. This CDR3 is built from 15 residues. CDR1 WNHNN and CDR2 SYGVQD come from the germline V gene (reference sequence). The CDR3 spells CASSESTVSTDTQYF. Written as DNA, the CDR3 is TGCGCCAGCAGTGAGTCGACAGTTAGCACAGATACGCAGTATTTT.

This clone has just one count. This chain links TRBV2 with TRBJ1-1; D is ambiguous. CDR1 is SNHLY, CDR2 FYNNEI, per germline. This CDR3 has 11 residues. Trimming took 7 bases from V and 6 from J, leaving 9 bases between them. This chain's CDR3 is CASTRSAEAFF. CDR3 sequence (DNA): TGTGCCAGCACTAGAAGTGCTGAAGCTTTCTTT.

The J gene is TRBJ1-2, the V gene TRBV6-6; D is unclear. V was trimmed by 8 bases and J by 2 bases, leaving 3 bases between them. Per the germline V gene, CDR1 is MNHNY and CDR2 is SVGAGI (reference sequence). CDR3 length equals 10 residues. This chain's CDR3 is CASLNYGYTF. The CDR3 bases are TGTGCCAGCCTCAACTATGGCTACACCTTC.

This chain links TRBV28 with TRBJ2-3; tentatively, D is TRBD2 (5 bases). Trimming cost V 5 bases and J 2 bases, with 14 bases left between them. From germline, CDR1 is MDHEN and CDR2 SYDVKM. The CDR3 is made up of 15 amino acids. CDR3 residues: CASSPGDRDTDTQYF. The CDR3 nucleotides are TGTGCCAGCAGTCCCGGGGATCGGGACACAGATACGCAGTATTTT.

This clone occurred once. The chain uses TRBV5-5 and TRBJ1-2, with D perhaps TRBD1 (5 bases). V lost 3 bases, J lost 5 bases, and 14 bases lay in between. Per the germline V gene, CDR1 is SGHKS and CDR2 is YYEKEE (reference sequence). The CDR3 extends over 14 amino acids. DNA of the CDR3: TGTGCCAGCAGCTCCCCTGACAGAAGGTATGGCTACACCTTC. Its translation is CASSSPDRRYGYTF.

The chain recombines TRBV7-6 with TRBJ2-7, with 9 positions matching TRBD1. From germline, CDR1 is SGHVS and CDR2 FNYEAQ. The CDR3 spans 17 residues. The junction had 15 bases not matched to a gene; V was cut back by 3 bases and J by 6 bases. The CDR3 DNA is TGTGCCAGCAGCTTTCATCGAGAACCCGGGACAGGGAGCGAGCAGTACTTC. The encoded protein is CASSFHREPGTGSEQYF.

The V gene is TRBV28, the J gene TRBJ2-5, with a tentative D call TRBD1 (7 bases). The assigned J gene may be wrong: the sequence end matches TRBJ2-7 better. Per germline, CDR1 MDHEN and CDR2 SYDVKM. The CDR3 has 13 amino acids. The CDR3 DNA reads as TGTGCCAGCAGGCGGGACAGTCCTTCCGAGCAGTACTTC. This gives the protein CASRRDSPSEQYF.

V and J are TRBV7-9 and TRBJ2-3; unclear D gene. The length of the CDR3 is 14 residues. V shed 6 bases and J shed 0 bases, with 10 bases lying between them. Germline lookup yields CDR1 SEHNR and CDR2 FQNEAQ (reference sequence). CDR3 DNA sequence: TGTGCCAGCAGTTTGCGCTCTAGCACAGATACGCAGTATTTT. This gives the protein CASSLRSSTDTQYF.

The J gene is TRBJ1-6, the V gene TRBV4-2, with D perhaps TRBD1 (6 bases). This CDR3 region has 15 residues. CDR1 is LGHNA, CDR2 YNFKEQ, per germline. V dropped 0 bases and J dropped 6 bases, with 9 bases sitting between them. CDR3 nucleotide sequence: TGTGCCAGCAGCCAAGATACAGGGACTAATTCACCCCTCCACTTT. Translated: CASSQDTGTNSPLHF.

J is TRBJ2-7 and V is TRBV5-4; 9 nucleotides match TRBD1. V was pared by 0 bases and J by 1 base, with 2 bases of the junction left unmatched. Looked up from germline, CDR1 is SGHNT and CDR2 is YYREEE (reference sequence). The CDR3 contains 15 residues. The DNA for the CDR3 is TGTGCCAGCAGCTTGGCTGGGACAGGGTCCTACGAGCAGTACTTC. Its translation is CASSLAGTGSYEQYF. Variable domain in full (rest from reference TRBV5-4 and TRBJ2-7): ETGVTQSPTHLIKTRGQQVTLRCSSQSGHNTVSWYQQALGQGPQFIFQYYREEENGRGNFPPRFSGLQFPNYSSELNVNALELDDSALYLCASSLAGTGSYEQYFGPGTRLTVT.

The genes are TRBV9 and TRBJ1-2; 10 bases are a match to TRBD1. The J segment lost 3 bases and the V segment lost 0 bases, leaving 5 bases of the junction unmatched. This CDR3 spans 16 amino acids. CDR1 is SGDLS and CDR2 is YYNGEE in the germline V gene. In DNA, the CDR3 is TGTGCCAGCAGCGTAGGGCGGGACAGGGGATACTATGGCTACACCTTC. It is translated as CASSVGRDRGYYGYTF.

This clone has a single count. The gene calls are TRBV7-2 and TRBJ2-1; 11 bases align to TRBD2. The germline CDR1 and CDR2 sequences are SGHTA and FQGNSA. Trimming at V came to 5 bases and at J to 2 bases, leaving 5 bases not matched to a gene. This CDR3 is built from 16 residues. The CDR3 spells CASSEVAGGPYNEQFF. As DNA, the CDR3 is TGTGCCAGCAGCGAAGTAGCGGGGGGGCCCTACAATGAGCAGTTCTTC. Full variable domain (rest looked up from reference TRBV7-2 and TRBJ2-1): GAGVSQSPSNKVTEKGKDVELRCDPISGHTALYWYRQSLGQGLEFLIYFQGNSAPDKSGLPSDRFSAERTGGSVSTLTIQRTQQEDSAVYLCASSEVAGGPYNEQFFGPGTRLTVL.

V and J are TRBV5-1 and TRBJ1-6; 10 nucleotides agree with TRBD1. Germline V gene lookup returns CDR1 SGHRS and CDR2 YFSETQ. The CDR3 has 16 residues. J lost 7 bases, V lost 4 bases, and 8 bases had no gene match. CDR3 residues: CASSALRDRGNSPLHF. DNA for the CDR3: TGCGCCAGCAGCGCTCTCCGGGACAGGGGAAATTCACCCCTCCACTTT.

This rearrangement joins TRBV6-1 to TRBJ1-2; no definite D call. Germline assignment: CDR1 MNHNS and CDR2 SASEGT. V was trimmed by 3 bases and J by 3 bases, leaving 8 bases between them. The length of the CDR3 is 13 residues. The CDR3 is CASSENSDYGYTF. In nucleotides, the CDR3 is TGTGCCAGCAGTGAGAACTCGGACTATGGCTACACCTTC.

The DNA for the CDR3 is TGTGCCAGCAGCCCGGGACAGGGGATATCTGGGGCCAACGTCCTGACTTTC. It codes for CASSPGQGISGANVLTF. This rearrangement joins TRBV7-9 to TRBJ2-6; 10 nucleotides match TRBD1. The V gene end was trimmed by 5 bases and the J gene end by 1 base; junction bases not matched to a gene: 5. This CDR3 has 17 residues. Germline CDR1 is SEHNR and CDR2 is FQNEAQ (reference sequence).